The 26 T cell receptor beta chains reported below all come from one sample, sequenced in a study of CD4 and CD8 cells across lung adenocarcinoma regions. TCRdb called the PCR reads again in MiXCR, with one record for every CDR3 protein. Of under 8,500 distinct CDR3 sequences listed, over 40% are singletons. Sequencing used CD8+ T cells from the center of a lung tumor. The receptors shown here come from a male donor with lung adenocarcinoma. The CD4 and CD8 labels of this study may be unreliable.

This clonotype has a count of ten or more. The chain carries TRBV4-1 and TRBJ2-3; maybe TRBD1 (5 bases). Germline V CDR1 and CDR2: MGHRA, YSYEKL. This CDR3 has 17 amino acids. Trimming removed 0 bases at V and 1 base at J, with 14 bases between. The CDR3 bases are TGCGCCAGCAGCCAAGATAAAGGTGGGGCGGGCACAGATACGCAGTATTTT. Residues: CASSQDKGGAGTDTQYF.

The chain is built from TRBV6-5 and TRBJ2-5; no firm D call. The CDR3 has 13 amino acids. Germline loops: CDR1 MNHEY, CDR2 SVGAGI. V shed 0 bases and J shed 1 base, with 3 bases lying between them. The CDR3 DNA sequence: TGTGCCAGCAGTTACTCGACCCAAGAGACCCAGTACTTC. Its translation is CASSYSTQETQYF.

This clonotype was detected once. The rearrangement links TRBV7-6 to TRBJ2-3; no definite D call. Trimming took off 4 bases at V and 3 bases at J, with 5 bases between the two ends. The CDR3 is 12 residues long. Germline V lookup: CDR1 SGHVS, CDR2 FNYEAQ. The CDR3 reads CASSSGTDTQYF. The CDR3 nucleotides are TGTGCCAGCAGCTCCGGAACAGATACGCAGTATTTT.

The table lists this clonotype with a count of one. Relative to the germline gene, one junction end is altered; a read error may explain this. This rearrangement joins TRBV6-4 to TRBJ2-3; weak D call: TRBD2 (6 bases). CDR1 and CDR2 from the germline V gene are MRHNA and SNTAGT. The CDR3 runs 13 residues. Here the CDR3 DNA reads TGTGCCACGGGGGAGCGGGTCAAAGATATTCAGTATTTC. This gives the protein CATGERVKDIQYF.

This clonotype was observed a handful of times. J is TRBJ2-1 and V is TRBV27; 10 nucleotides match TRBD2. The germline gives CDR1 MNHEY, CDR2 SMNVEV (reference sequence). V shed 5 bases and J 3 bases; nucleotides not matched to a gene: 10. The CDR3 is 17 amino acids. Here the CDR3 reads CASSSKPGLADYNEQFF. The DNA of the CDR3 is TGTGCCAGCAGTAGTAAACCTGGACTAGCGGACTACAATGAGCAGTTCTTC.

The gene calls are TRBV7-2 and TRBJ2-1; 10 bases agree with TRBD2. Germline assignment: CDR1 SGHTA and CDR2 FQGNSA. This CDR3 has 15 residues. Losses at the gene ends were 4 bases for V and 6 bases for J; bases not matched to a gene: 6. CDR3 nucleotide sequence: TGTGCCAGCAGCTCGGGCCTAGCGGGGGTCAATGAGCAGTTCTTC. Its protein product is CASSSGLAGVNEQFF.

Concerning this clonotype itself: One end of the junction does not line up with germline, which may come from a read error. The chain uses TRBV6-1 and TRBJ2-3, with D perhaps assigned TRBD1 or TRBD2 (5 bases each). The CDR3 runs 15 residues. CDR1 is MNHNS and CDR2 is SASEGT in the germline V gene. The CDR3 sequence: CVSEGRVGSTDTQYF. As DNA, the CDR3 is TGTGTCAGCGAGGGACGGGTCGGGTCCACAGATACGCAGTATTTT.

This clonotype has a count of ten or more. This sequence joins TRBV14 and TRBJ2-3, with 8 positions matching TRBD1. CDR1 is SGHDN, CDR2 FVKESK, per germline. J gave up 3 bases and V 3 bases, and 8 bases lay outside the gene matches. CDR3 length equals 16 residues. CDR3 nucleotides: TGTGCCAGCAGCCAGGGAGGACAGGGTTGGACAGATACGCAGTATTTT. Translated: CASSQGGQGWTDTQYF.

The chain has TRBV7-2 and TRBJ1-1; D possibly corresponds to TRBD1 (5 bases). The CDR3 consists of 14 residues. Germline lookup yields CDR1 SGHTA and CDR2 FQGNSA. The germline V and J ends were trimmed by 1 base and 6 bases, with 12 bases remaining between them. Written as DNA, the CDR3 is TGTGCCAGCAGCTTAGTGGCGACAGACTCTGAAGCTTTCTTT. Residues: CASSLVATDSEAFF.

This clonotype occurred many times. The V and J genes are TRBV6-5 and TRBJ1-1; D gene unclear. CDR3 size: 14 residues. V dropped 3 bases and J dropped 0 bases, with 8 bases sitting between them. Germline V gene data show CDR1 as MNHEY and CDR2 as SVGAGI. The CDR3 coding sequence is TGTGCCAGCAGTTATCGAGGGCTGAACACTGAAGCTTTCTTT. Translated, it gives CASSYRGLNTEAFF.

Many counts were recorded for this clonotype. A read error may produce the germline difference seen at one junction end. This chain links TRBV10-1 with TRBJ2-5, with D uncertain. The CDR3 is 13 residues long. Germline V CDR1 and CDR2: WNHNN, SYGVQD (reference sequence). The CDR3 DNA sequence: TGCGCCACCGCCGGAGCTCCCCAAGGGACCCAGTACTTC. This translates into CATAGAPQGTQYF.

Remarks on this clonotype: Because the CDR3 is missing its conserved closing phenylalanine or tryptophan, this is likely a read error. The DNA is omitted, as the CDR3 cannot be located on it reliably, and the CDR3 follows TCRdb's listing. The chain links TRBV22-1 to TRBJ2-1. TRBV22-1 constitutes a pseudogene. The CDR3 is 14 amino acids in total, end residues counted. This CDR3 is CPGAADAATATATT.

Only one count was recorded for this clonotype. The chain combines TRBV7-6 with TRBJ2-3, with no clear D. Trimming took off 0 bases at V and 2 bases at J, with 6 bases between the two ends. Germline CDR1 and CDR2: SGHVS and FNYEAQ. CDR3 length equals 14 residues. The CDR3 here is CASSLAPVTDTQYF. CDR3 bases: TGTGCCAGCAGCTTAGCGCCAGTCACAGATACGCAGTATTTT.

Concerning this clonotype: A read error may explain this, as a much larger clone is one base away. This chain connects TRBV7-2 to TRBJ2-1; D gene uncertain. V was cut by 1 base and J by 13 bases, with 14 bases left in between. CDR1 and CDR2 from the germline V gene are SGHTA and FQGNSA. The CDR3 loop spans 13 amino acids. CDR3 DNA sequence: TGTGCCAGCAGCTTAGTAGGCCCGGAGACCCAGTTCTTC. It specifies CASSLVGPETQFF.

The rearrangement uses TRBV27 and TRBJ2-1, with TRBD1 as a possible D gene (6 bases). Near its end, the DNA agrees better with TRBJ2-7, so the J call may be wrong. The CDR3 runs to 17 residues. Germline CDR1 reads MNHEY; CDR2 reads SMNVEV (reference sequence). The CDR3 nucleotides read TGTGCCAGCAGTTTATATGCCTCCGTACAGGGAAAGAACGAGCAGTACTTC. Translating gives CASSLYASVQGKNEQYF.

The sample holds many counts of this clonotype. The rearrangement uses TRBV11-2 and TRBJ1-3; 12 bases are a match to TRBD1. With V trimmed by 5 bases and J by 1 base, 12 bases remained unmatched. Looked up from germline, CDR1 is SGHAT and CDR2 is FQNNGV. The CDR3 spans 19 residues. Written as DNA, the CDR3 is TGTGCCAGCAGCCTACGGGACAGGGGGCCATCCGGTTCTGGAAACACCATATATTTT. Protein sequence: CASSLRDRGPSGSGNTIYF.

In this sample, this clonotype turned up a few times. The rearrangement joins TRBV6-5 to TRBJ2-1; D might be TRBD2 (5 bases). V lost 2 bases to trimming and J lost 6 bases, with 17 bases between them. Looked up from germline, CDR1 is MNHEY and CDR2 is SVGAGI. This CDR3 spans 16 amino acids. CDR3: CASSYGSLVSGNEQFF. In DNA, the CDR3 is TGTGCCAGCAGTTACGGTTCACTAGTATCGGGCAATGAGCAGTTCTTC.

The V gene is TRBV9, the J gene TRBJ2-5; 10 bases line up with TRBD2. The CDR3 spans 16 residues. V lost 0 bases and J lost 4; bases outside the gene matches: 6. CDR1 and CDR2 from the germline V gene are SGDLS and YYNGEE. The CDR3 loop reads CASSVDSSGSSETQYF. In nucleotides, the CDR3 is TGTGCCAGCAGCGTAGATTCTAGCGGGAGTTCAGAGACCCAGTACTTC.

In its sample, this clonotype was seen a few times. The chain carries TRBV24-1 and TRBJ2-1; 7 nucleotides line up with TRBD2. The length of the CDR3 is 15 residues. Germline V gene lookup returns CDR1 KGHDR and CDR2 SFDVKD. Trimming took 2 bases from V and 5 from J; bases not matched to a gene: 5. The CDR3 protein is CATSDSGTKHNEQFF. CDR3 nucleotides: TGTGCCACCAGTGATTCCGGGACTAAGCACAATGAGCAGTTCTTC.

V and J are TRBV10-3 and TRBJ2-1, with D unclear. The assigned J gene may be wrong: the sequence end matches TRBJ2-5 better. Germline CDR1 and CDR2: ENHRY and SYGVKD. This CDR3 comprises 13 residues. For the CDR3, the DNA is TGTGCCATCAGTGAAGGCTTACAAGAGACCCAGTACTTC. Translating gives CAISEGLQETQYF.

The sample holds many counts of this clonotype. The chain links TRBV6-4 to TRBJ1-2; D ambiguous. Germline V gives CDR1 MRHNA, CDR2 SNTAGT. V was trimmed by 8 bases and J by 4 bases, leaving 11 bases between them. The CDR3 length is 12 residues. DNA for the CDR3: TGTGCCAGCTTCCGGACCCCCTATGGCTACACCTTC. It is translated as CASFRTPYGYTF.

CDR3 protein: CASSYSTGTEQFF. CDR3 in DNA: TGTGCCAGCAGTTATTCCACCGGGACGGAGCAGTTCTTC. The chain has TRBV6-5 and TRBJ2-1, with D possibly being TRBD1 or TRBD2 (5 bases each). Germline assignment: CDR1 MNHEY and CDR2 SVGAGI. V lost 3 bases and J 10 bases, leaving 13 bases between the germline ends. The CDR3 spans 13 residues.

This clonotype came up many times. This chain joins TRBV4-1 and TRBJ2-5, with a weak D call TRBD2 (6 bases). V shed 1 base and J shed 4 bases, with 13 bases lying between them. Per germline, CDR1 MGHRA and CDR2 YSYEKL. CDR3 length equals 15 residues. The CDR3 spells CASSQGGGIVETQYF. The DNA of the CDR3 is TGCGCCAGCAGCCAAGGTGGGGGGATTGTAGAGACCCAGTACTTC.

The rearrangement joins TRBV5-1 to TRBJ2-3, with 8 bases lining up with TRBD2. After removal of 0 bases from V and 4 bases from J, the junction contained 4 bases not matched to a gene. CDR1 is SGHRS and CDR2 is YFSETQ in the germline V gene. The CDR3 is 15 amino acids. CDR3 bases: TGCGCCAGCAGCTTGGTGGGACTAGACTCAGATACGCAGTATTTT. It codes for CASSLVGLDSDTQYF. The full variable domain, its missing parts supplied by reference TRBV5-1 and TRBJ2-3, is KAGVTQTPRYLIKTRGQQVTLSCSPISGHRSVSWYQQTPGQGLQFLFEYFSETQRNKGNFPGRFSGRQFSNSRSEMNVSTLELGDSALYLCASSLVGLDSDTQYFGPGTRLTVL.

This clonotype was observed a handful of times. The CDR3 loop reads CASSSLAGVSNEQFF. In DNA form, the CDR3 reads TGTGCCAGCAGCAGCCTAGCGGGGGTCTCCAATGAGCAGTTCTTC. The rearrangement uses TRBV6-1 and TRBJ2-5; TRBD2 matches at 10 bases. Gene TRBJ2-1 matches the end of the DNA better, so the J call may be wrong. This CDR3 region has 15 residues. CDR1 and CDR2 (germline): MNHNS, SASEGT.

This rearrangement joins TRBV14 to TRBJ2-5, with TRBD1 matching 9 bases. The DNA end lines up better with TRBJ2-7; the J call may be wrong. Germline CDR1 and CDR2: SGHDN and FVKESK. The CDR3 covers 15 residues. The CDR3 bases are TGTGCCAGCAGCCCGATTCGGACAGGGGCATACGAGCAGTACTTC. Amino acids: CASSPIRTGAYEQYF.